Included here is one TCR beta chain sequence, with context. These data are taken from a study of blood T cell repertoires in COVID-19. The CDR3 consists of 14 residues. V dropped 5 bases and J dropped 1 base, with 8 bases sitting between them. Per the germline V gene, CDR1 is SNHLY and CDR2 is FYNNEI. Study processing details: Researchers report that nucleated cell counts were estimated from reference gene primer amplification. Clones were sequenced by immunoSEQ multiplex PCR, and TCRdb holds only the in-frame ones, with some missing. Clonal size and the V and J genes are those of that table, whereas D and trimming came from the DNA. The sample contains approximately 280,000 clones, 70% to 90% of which appear only once.

The chain joins TRBV2 to TRBJ2-2, with a possible D match to TRBD1 (6 bases). This TCR came from a woman aged 70-85 years with acute or convalescent COVID-19. The sample taken for sequencing was peripheral blood. The CDR3 loop is CASSKTGNTGELFF. CDR3 bases: TGTGCCAGCAGTAAGACAGGGAACACCGGGGAGCTGTTTTTT.